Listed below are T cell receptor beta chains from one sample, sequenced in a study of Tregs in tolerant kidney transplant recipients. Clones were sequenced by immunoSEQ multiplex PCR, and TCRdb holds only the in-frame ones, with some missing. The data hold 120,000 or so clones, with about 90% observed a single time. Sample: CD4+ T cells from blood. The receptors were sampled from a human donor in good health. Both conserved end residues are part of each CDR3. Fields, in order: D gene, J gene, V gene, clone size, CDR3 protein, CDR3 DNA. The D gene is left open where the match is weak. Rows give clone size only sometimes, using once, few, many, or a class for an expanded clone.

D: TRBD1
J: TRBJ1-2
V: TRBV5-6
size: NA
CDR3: CASRSRGQGYGYTF
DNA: TGTGCCAGCAGGTCCAGGGGGCAGGGCTATGGCTACACCTTC

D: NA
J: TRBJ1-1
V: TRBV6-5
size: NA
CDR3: CASRNLRGGRFGAFF
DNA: TGTGCCAGCCGAAACCTCCGTGGGGGCAGATTCGGAGCTTTCTTT

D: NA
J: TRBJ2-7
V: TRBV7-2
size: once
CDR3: CASSFDSLAEGAREQYF
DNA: TGTGCCAGCAGCTTCGATTCGCTAGCGGAGGGGGCAAGAGAGCAGTACTTC

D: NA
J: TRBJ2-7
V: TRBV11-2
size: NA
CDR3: CASSSVRGSYEQYF
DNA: TGTGCCAGCAGTTCCGTAAGGGGCTCCTACGAGCAGTACTTC

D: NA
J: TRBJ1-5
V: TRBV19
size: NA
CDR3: CASSPDGYQPQHF
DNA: TGTGCCAGTAGTCCAGACGGTTATCAGCCCCAGCATTTT

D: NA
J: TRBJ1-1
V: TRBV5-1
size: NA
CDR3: CASSSGGPEAFF
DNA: TGCGCCAGCAGCTCCGGGGGGCCTGAAGCTTTCTTT

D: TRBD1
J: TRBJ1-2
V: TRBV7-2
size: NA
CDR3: CASTTGTGAGYTF
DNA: TGTGCCAGTACTACCGGGACAGGGGCCGGCTACACCTTC

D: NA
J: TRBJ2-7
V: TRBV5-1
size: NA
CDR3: CASGVQGNLRGQYF
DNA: TGCGCCAGCGGAGTGCAGGGAAATCTACGAGGGCAGTACTTC

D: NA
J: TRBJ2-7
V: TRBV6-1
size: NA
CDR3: CASVPQGRRYEQYF
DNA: TGTGCCAGCGTACCACAGGGACGTCGATACGAGCAGTACTTC

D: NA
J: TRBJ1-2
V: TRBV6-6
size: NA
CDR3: CASRGDGIYGYTF
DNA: TGTGCCAGCAGGGGCGACGGTATCTATGGCTACACCTTC

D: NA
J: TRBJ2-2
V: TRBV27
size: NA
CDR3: CASSRGTGELFF
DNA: TGTGCCAGCAGTAGGGGTACCGGGGAGCTGTTTTTT

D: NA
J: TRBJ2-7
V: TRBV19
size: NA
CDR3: CATGSSYEQYF
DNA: TGTGCCACGGGGAGCTCCTACGAGCAGTACTTC

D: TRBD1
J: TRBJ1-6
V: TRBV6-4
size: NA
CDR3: CASGSGGPNSPLHF
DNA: TGTGCCAGCGGATCAGGGGGCCCGAATTCACCCCTCCACTTT

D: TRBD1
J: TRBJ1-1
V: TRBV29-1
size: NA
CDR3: CSVFEPGQGNTEAFF
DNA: TGCAGCGTTTTTGAACCGGGACAGGGGAACACTGAAGCTTTCTTT

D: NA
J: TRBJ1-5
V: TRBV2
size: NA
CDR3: CASGEINSNQPQHF
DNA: TGTGCCAGCGGGGAAATTAATAGCAATCAGCCCCAGCATTTT

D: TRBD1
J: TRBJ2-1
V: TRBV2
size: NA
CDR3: CASNERQGNEQFF
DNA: TGTGCCAGCAATGAAAGACAGGGTAATGAGCAGTTCTTC

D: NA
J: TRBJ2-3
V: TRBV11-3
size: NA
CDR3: CASSAGAGADTQYF
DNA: TGTGCCAGCAGCGCGGGGGCGGGAGCAGATACGCAGTATTTT

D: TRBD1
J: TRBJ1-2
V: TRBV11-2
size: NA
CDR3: CASSLSPQGGYGYTF
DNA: TGTGCCAGCAGCTTGAGCCCCCAGGGGGGCTATGGCTACACCTTC

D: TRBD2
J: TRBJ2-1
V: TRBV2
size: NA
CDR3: CASSGGTSPYNEQFF
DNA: TGTGCCAGCAGTGGTGGGACTAGCCCTTACAATGAGCAGTTCTTC

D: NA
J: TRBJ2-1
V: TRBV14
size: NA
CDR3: CASSLSRYNEQFF
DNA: TGTGCCAGCAGCCTATCCAGGTACAATGAGCAGTTCTTC

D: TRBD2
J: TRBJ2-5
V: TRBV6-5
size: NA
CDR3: CASSTGGRKTQYF
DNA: TGTGCCAGCAGTACGGGGGGACGAAAGACCCAGTACTTC

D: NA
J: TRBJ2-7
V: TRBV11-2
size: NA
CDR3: CASSRGGDLAYEQYF
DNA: TGTGCCAGCAGCAGGGGCGGGGATTTGGCCTACGAGCAGTACTTC

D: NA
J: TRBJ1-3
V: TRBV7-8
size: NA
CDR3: CASKISGGPGNTIYF
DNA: TGTGCCAGCAAAATTAGTGGAGGGCCCGGAAACACCATATATTTT

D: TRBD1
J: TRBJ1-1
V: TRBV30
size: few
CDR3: CAWSVQGSGTEAFF
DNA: TGTGCCTGGAGTGTACAGGGGTCGGGGACTGAAGCTTTCTTT

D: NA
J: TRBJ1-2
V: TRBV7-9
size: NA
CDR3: CASSPGGVYGYTF
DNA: TGTGCCAGCAGCCCCGGTGGGGTTTATGGCTACACCTTC

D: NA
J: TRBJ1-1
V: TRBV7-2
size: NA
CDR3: CASSLERDIEAFF
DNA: TGTGCCAGCAGCTTAGAGCGGGACATAGAAGCTTTCTTT

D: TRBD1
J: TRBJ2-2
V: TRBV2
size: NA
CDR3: CASKGQGTIGELFF
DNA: TGTGCCAGCAAGGGACAGGGGACGATCGGGGAGCTGTTTTTT

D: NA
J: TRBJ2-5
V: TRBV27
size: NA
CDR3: CASSLTGGKETQYF
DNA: TGTGCCAGCAGTTTGACTGGGGGTAAGGAGACCCAGTACTTC

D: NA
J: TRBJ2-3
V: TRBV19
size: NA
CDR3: CASSSPGRASTDTQYF
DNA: TGTGCCAGTAGTAGTCCGGGACGGGCAAGCACAGATACGCAGTATTTT